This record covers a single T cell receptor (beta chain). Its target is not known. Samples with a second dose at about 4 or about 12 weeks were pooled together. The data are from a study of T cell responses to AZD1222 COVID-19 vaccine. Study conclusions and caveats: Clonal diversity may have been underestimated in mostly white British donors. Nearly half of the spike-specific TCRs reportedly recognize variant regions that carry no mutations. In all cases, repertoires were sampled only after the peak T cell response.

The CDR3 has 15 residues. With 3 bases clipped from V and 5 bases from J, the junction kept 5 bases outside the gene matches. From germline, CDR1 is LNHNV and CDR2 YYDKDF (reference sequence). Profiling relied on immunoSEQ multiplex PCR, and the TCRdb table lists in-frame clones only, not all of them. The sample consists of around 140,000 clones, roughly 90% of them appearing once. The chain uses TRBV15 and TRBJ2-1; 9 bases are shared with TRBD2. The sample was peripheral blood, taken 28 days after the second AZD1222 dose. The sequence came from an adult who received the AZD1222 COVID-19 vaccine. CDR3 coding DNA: TGTGCCACCAGCAGGACGACTAGCGGTCACAATGAGCAGTTCTTC. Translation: CATSRTTSGHNEQFF. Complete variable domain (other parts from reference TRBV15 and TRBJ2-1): DAMVIQNPRYQVTQFGKPVTLSCSQTLNHNVMYWYQQKSSQAPKLLFHYYDKDFNNEADTPDNFQSRRPNTSFCFLDIRSPGLGDTAMYLCATSRTTSGHNEQFFGPGTRLTVL.